Listed below are T cell receptor beta chains from one sample, sequenced in a study of cytomegalovirus exposure and HLA in healthy donors. Profiling relied on immunoSEQ multiplex PCR, and the TCRdb table lists in-frame clones only, not all of them. There are 95,000 to 150,000 clones in the sample; over 60% occur only once, and 3% to 4% lies in the top ten. The sequencing sample was made of PBMCs. The source of these receptors is a woman aged 25 to 39 in good health and CMV-seropositive. The CDR3 runs from the conserved cysteine through the conserved F or W. The D gene is left open where the match is weak. The size entry is marked missing in some rows and otherwise reads once, few, many or a size class.

v_call	clone_size	d_call	j_call	cdr3_nt	cdr3_aa
TRBV5-1	-	-	TRBJ2-3	TGCGCCAGCAGCTTGGGGGGGACACACGGCACAGATACGCAGTATTTT	CASSLGGTHGTDTQYF
TRBV5-1	-	TRBD1	TRBJ2-5	TGCGCCAGCAGCTACGGCGACAGGGGCCAAGAGACCCAGTACTTC	CASSYGDRGQETQYF
TRBV28	-	-	TRBJ2-1	TGTGCCAGCAGTTTAGCCCCCGGGGCCTACAATGAGCAGTTCTTC	CASSLAPGAYNEQFF
TRBV10-2	-	-	TRBJ1-5	TGCGCCAGCAGTGAGTCGACAGGTGTCCCTAGCAATCAGCCCCAGCATTTT	CASSESTGVPSNQPQHF
TRBV5-1	-	TRBD2	TRBJ2-7	TGCGCCAGCAGCACCACCCCGGGACTAGCGGCCAACGAGCAGTACTTC	CASSTTPGLAANEQYF
TRBV2	-	-	TRBJ1-2	TGTGCCAGCAGGTGGACAGCGCAACACTATGGCTACACCTTC	CASRWTAQHYGYTF
TRBV6-6	-	TRBD1	TRBJ1-2	TGTGCCAGCAGTTACCTGGGACAGGGGAGCGGCTACACCTTC	CASSYLGQGSGYTF
TRBV18	-	-	TRBJ1-1	TGTGCCAGCTCACCGGGAGGACACATGAACACTGAAGCTTTCTTT	CASSPGGHMNTEAFF
TRBV19	-	-	TRBJ1-1	TGTGCCAGTTGCGGACTGATGAACACTGAAGCTTTCTTT	CASCGLMNTEAFF
TRBV5-1	-	TRBD1	TRBJ2-7	TGCGCCAGCAGGACCGGGACAGGGGGTTTATACGAGCAGTACTTC	CASRTGTGGLYEQYF
TRBV10-3	-	TRBD1	TRBJ1-3	TGTGCCGTCGACCCCAGGACAGGGAAGAGTGGAAACACCATATATTTT	CAVDPRTGKSGNTIYF
TRBV6-1	few	TRBD2	TRBJ2-1	TGTGCCAGCAGAAGGATAGCGGGGGCCTACAATGAGCAGTTCTTC	CASRRIAGAYNEQFF
TRBV2	-	-	TRBJ1-1	TGTGCCAGCAGTCCTCAGGGGTCTGAAGCTTTCTTT	CASSPQGSEAFF
TRBV7-9	-	TRBD1	TRBJ2-3	TGTGCCAGCAGTCGGGACAGGTCTAGCACAGATACGCAGTATTTT	CASSRDRSSTDTQYF
TRBV18	-	TRBD2	TRBJ2-5	TGTGCCAGCTCACCGAAACGGGGGACTAGCGGGCAAAAAGAGACCCAGTACTTC	CASSPKRGTSGQKETQYF